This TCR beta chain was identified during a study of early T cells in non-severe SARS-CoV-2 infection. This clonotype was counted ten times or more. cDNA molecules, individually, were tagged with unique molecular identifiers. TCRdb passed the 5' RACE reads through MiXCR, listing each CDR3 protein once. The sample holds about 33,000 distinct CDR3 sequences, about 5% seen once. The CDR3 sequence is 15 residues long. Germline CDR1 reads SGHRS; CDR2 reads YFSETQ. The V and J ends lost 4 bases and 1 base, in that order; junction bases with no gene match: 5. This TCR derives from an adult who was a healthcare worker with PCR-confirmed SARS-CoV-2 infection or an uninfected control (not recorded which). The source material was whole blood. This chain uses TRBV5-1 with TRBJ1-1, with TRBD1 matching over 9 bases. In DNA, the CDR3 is TGCGCCAGCAGCCCGGGGGACAGGGAGAACACTGAAGCTTTCTTT. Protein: CASSPGDRENTEAFF.